The 3 T cell receptor beta chains below all came from one sample that was sequenced in a study of CD8+ T cells in alopecia areata. The sequencing template was cDNA reverse transcribed from extracted RNA. Profiled with immunoSEQ multiplex PCR; TCRdb holds only in-frame clones, not every one. The sample records around 190,000 clones, approximately 67% being singletons. Treatment reported: oral pan-JAK inhibitor, 5-10 mg twice daily. The starting material was CD4+ T cells sorted from blood, obtained around week 50, from a patient treated with tofacitinib. These receptors were collected from a human donor with alopecia areata.

V gene TRBV5-4 combines with J gene TRBJ2-6; no reliable D call. V shed 2 bases and J shed 0 bases, with 6 bases lying between them. The CDR3 totals 15 residues. Germline CDR1 SGHNT, CDR2 YYREEE (reference sequence). CDR3 in amino acids: CASSFAVSGANVLTF. Written as DNA, the CDR3 is TGTGCCAGCAGCTTCGCCGTCTCTGGGGCCAACGTCCTGACTTTC.

The V and J genes are TRBV29-1 and TRBJ2-7, with no clear D. This CDR3 has 12 residues. Trimming took 1 base from V and 6 from J, leaving 10 bases between them. From germline, CDR1 is SQVTM and CDR2 ANQGSEA. CDR3 loop: CSVEAGRAEQYF. CDR3 in DNA: TGCAGCGTTGAAGCAGGCCGGGCCGAGCAGTACTTC.

This chain links TRBV7-7 with TRBJ2-5; tentatively, D is TRBD1 (5 bases). CDR3 length equals 14 residues. V was shortened by 5 bases and J by 2 bases, with 12 bases between the two germline ends. Per the germline V gene, CDR1 is SSHAT and CDR2 is FNYEAQ (reference sequence). CDR3 in DNA: TGTGCCAGCAGCCCCGGACATCCACAAGAGACCCAGTACTTC. It codes for CASSPGHPQETQYF.